The 26 T cell receptor beta chains reported below all come from one sample, sequenced in a study of blood T cell repertoires in COVID-19. Data came from immunoSEQ multiplex PCR; TCRdb stores just in-frame clones and leaves some out. The repertoire has fewer than 150,000 clones, 70% to 90% of them found once; the top ten carry 6.5% to 10%. Sequencing was carried out using peripheral blood. These receptors all stem from a woman between 65 and 79 years old who had recovered from COVID-19.

V and J are TRBV5-4 and TRBJ2-6, with D tentatively TRBD2 (5 bases). There are 18 residues in the CDR3. The V end lost 0 bases, the J end lost 0 bases, and 13 bases lay between the germline ends. The germline CDR1 and CDR2 sequences are SGHNT and YYREEE (reference sequence). CDR3 region: CASSLGRVGSSGANVLTF. The DNA for the CDR3 is TGTGCCAGCAGCTTGGGGCGGGTAGGGAGCTCTGGGGCCAACGTCCTGACTTTC.

V and J are TRBV7-6 and TRBJ2-1; 10 nucleotides align to TRBD2. From germline, CDR1 is SGHVS and CDR2 FNYEAQ. The CDR3 runs to 15 residues. The V gene end was trimmed by 4 bases and the J gene end by 1 base; junction bases not matched to a gene: 1. The CDR3: CASSWTSGSYNEQFF. In DNA, the CDR3 is TGTGCCAGCAGCTGGACTAGCGGTTCCTACAATGAGCAGTTCTTC.

This chain joins TRBV5-1 and TRBJ2-5, with 7 bases aligning to TRBD1. The CDR3 runs to 12 residues. Germline V gene lookup returns CDR1 SGHRS and CDR2 YFSETQ. J gave up 3 bases and V 9 bases, and 5 bases lay outside the gene matches. CDR3 region: CATTGDKETQYF. In DNA form, the CDR3 reads TGCGCCACCACAGGGGATAAAGAGACCCAGTACTTC.

The V gene is TRBV27, the J gene TRBJ2-1; weak D call: TRBD2 (7 bases). The CDR3 is 14 residues long. Germline V gives CDR1 MNHEY, CDR2 SMNVEV (reference sequence). Trimming pared 4 bases from V and 5 bases from J, leaving 12 bases between. CDR3 coding DNA: TGTGCCAGCAGTTACGCGGGGGCAAACAATGAGCAGTTCTTC. It encodes CASSYAGANNEQFF.

The chain combines TRBV4-2 with TRBJ1-1; D might be TRBD1 (5 bases). The CDR3 contains 16 residues. V lost 0 bases, J lost 0 bases, and 11 bases lay in between. Germline values: CDR1 LGHNA, CDR2 YNFKEQ. The CDR3 nucleotides read TGTGCCAGCAGCCAAGATCGGGGGAGCATGAACACTGAAGCTTTCTTT. It specifies CASSQDRGSMNTEAFF.

J is TRBJ2-5 and V is TRBV2, with D perhaps matching TRBD1 (6 bases). This CDR3 spans 13 amino acids. V lost 11 bases and J lost 5, with 18 bases in between. CDR1 is SNHLY and CDR2 is FYNNEI in the germline V gene. CDR3 sequence: CAGGTRRVETQYF. In DNA, the CDR3 is TGTGCCGGTGGGACAAGGCGGGTGGAGACCCAGTACTTC.

This clone came up once. This chain uses TRBV7-2 with TRBJ2-3; no clear D gene. This CDR3 spans 15 amino acids. Germline CDR1 and CDR2: SGHTA and FQGNSA. The V end was cut by 5 bases, the J end by 0 bases, with 12 bases between. The DNA of the CDR3 is TGTGCCAGCAGCCCCGACAATCCCAGCACAGATACGCAGTATTTT. Residues: CASSPDNPSTDTQYF.

V is TRBV13 and J is TRBJ2-7, with TRBD1 matching 7 bases. The CDR3 runs to 13 residues. Trimming cost V 5 bases and J 7 bases; bases outside gene matches: 8. Germline CDR1 and CDR2: PRHDT and FYEKMQ (reference sequence). Here the CDR3 DNA reads TGTGCCAGCAGCCATGGACAGGCATGGGAGCAGTACTTC. It specifies CASSHGQAWEQYF.

In this sample, this clone turned up a few times. CDR3 sequence: CASSLRLTGNQPQHF. The CDR3 DNA sequence: TGTGCCAGCAGTTTACGACTGACAGGGAATCAGCCCCAGCATTTT. The chain links TRBV27 to TRBJ1-5; 7 nucleotides agree with TRBD1. The trim removed 2 bases at V and 4 bases at J, leaving 5 bases unmatched. The CDR3 runs to 15 residues. CDR1 MNHEY and CDR2 SMNVEV come from the germline V gene (reference sequence).

The V and J genes are TRBV12-5 and TRBJ1-1; D not resolved. The V end lost 1 base, the J end lost 3 bases, and 6 bases lay between the germline ends. The germline gives CDR1 LGHNT, CDR2 FRNRAP. The CDR3 runs 13 residues. This chain's CDR3 is CASGLDGYTEAFF. The CDR3, as DNA: TGTGCTAGTGGTTTGGACGGGTACACTGAAGCTTTCTTT.

The rearrangement joins TRBV27 to TRBJ2-5; 8 nucleotides agree with TRBD2. CDR1 and CDR2 from the germline V gene are MNHEY and SMNVEV (reference sequence). CDR3 length equals 15 residues. V shed 2 bases, J shed 1 base, and the junction held 3 bases outside the gene matches. The CDR3 DNA follows: TGTGCCAGCAGTTTAAGTAGCGGGACCCAAGAGACCCAGTACTTC. Amino acid sequence: CASSLSSGTQETQYF.

The rearrangement joins TRBV5-4 to TRBJ1-6, with 10 positions matching TRBD1. CDR3 length: 16 amino acids. Trimming removed 5 bases from V and 4 bases from J; junction bases left unmatched: 6. CDR1 is SGHNT and CDR2 is YYREEE in the germline V gene (reference sequence). CDR3 loop: CASRFGQGDYNSPLHF. Here the CDR3 DNA reads TGTGCCAGCAGATTCGGACAGGGGGATTATAATTCACCCCTCCACTTT.

The chain employs TRBV28 and TRBJ1-2; D unclear. The V gene lost 5 bases and the J gene lost 8 bases, with 15 bases spanning the gap. This CDR3 is built from 13 residues. Germline assignment: CDR1 MDHEN and CDR2 SYDVKM. CDR3 DNA: TGTGCCAGCAGTCCTCAGTCGAGGGTCGGCTACACCTTC. Protein product: CASSPQSRVGYTF.

The DNA of the CDR3 is TGTGCCAGCAGCCCCAGCTCACGGACAGTCTCTGGAAACACCATATATTTT. Protein product: CASSPSSRTVSGNTIYF. The genes are TRBV7-9 and TRBJ1-3; perhaps TRBD1 as D (6 bases). V lost 5 bases and J lost 0, with 17 bases in between. Germline lookup yields CDR1 SEHNR and CDR2 FQNEAQ (reference sequence). The CDR3 contains 17 residues.

The rearrangement links TRBV30 to TRBJ1-5; D unclear. This CDR3 is built from 13 residues. Germline CDR1 and CDR2: GTSNPN and SVGIG (reference sequence). V lost 1 base and J 1 base, leaving 5 bases between the germline ends. The CDR3, as DNA: TGTGCCTGGAGTGCTAGAAGCAATCAGCCCCAGCATTTT. Translation: CAWSARSNQPQHF.

This chain uses TRBV9 with TRBJ2-1; D is unresolved. CDR1 is SGDLS and CDR2 is YYNGEE in the germline V gene. The CDR3 has 13 residues. Trimming cost V 4 bases and J 5 bases, with 10 bases left between them. CDR3 sequence reads: CASSFTPDNEQFF. Written as DNA, the CDR3 is TGTGCCAGCAGCTTCACTCCGGACAATGAGCAGTTCTTC.

V usage is TRBV18 and J usage is TRBJ2-2, with 7 positions matching TRBD1. Germline V gene lookup returns CDR1 KGHSH and CDR2 LQKENI. This CDR3 contains 15 residues. With V trimmed by 5 bases and J by 3 bases, 6 bases remained unmatched. CDR3 sequence (DNA): TGTGCCAGCTCAACAGACAGGGTGGACACCGGGGAGCTGTTTTTT. Protein: CASSTDRVDTGELFF.

The chain carries TRBV9 and TRBJ1-2, with D tentatively TRBD1 (6 bases). V gave up 5 bases and J gave up 4 bases, with 9 bases separating them. Germline CDR1 SGDLS, CDR2 YYNGEE. The CDR3 extends over 12 amino acids. CDR3 region: CASRAGVYGYTF. The DNA of the CDR3 is TGTGCCAGCAGGGCAGGGGTCTATGGCTACACCTTC. Together with reference TRBV9 and TRBJ1-2, the CDR3 gives the full variable domain: DSGVTQTPKHLITATGQRVTLRCSPRSGDLSVYWYQQSLDQGLQFLIQYYNGEERAKGNILERFSAQQFPDLHSELNLSSLELGDSALYFCASRAGVYGYTFGSGTRLTVV.

The V call is TRBV4-3, the J call TRBJ1-3; the match to TRBD1 covers 8 bases. This CDR3 has 15 amino acids. The V gene's germline CDR1 is LGHNA and CDR2 YSLEER. Trimming cost V 3 bases and J 3 bases; bases outside gene matches: 4. For the CDR3, the DNA is TGCGCCAGCAGCCACAGGGGGCGGGATGGAAACACCATATATTTT. This gives the protein CASSHRGRDGNTIYF.

This sequence joins TRBV6-5 and TRBJ1-2, with D tentatively TRBD1 (5 bases). In germline, CDR1 is MNHEY, CDR2 SVGAGI. This CDR3 is built from 14 residues. Trimming removed 2 bases from V and 4 bases from J, with 11 bases in between. Written as DNA, the CDR3 is TGTGCCAGCAGTTACGGCAGGGCGACCTATGGCTACACCTTC. Protein product: CASSYGRATYGYTF.

The chain employs TRBV5-1 and TRBJ2-3; D not certain. Germline lookup yields CDR1 SGHRS and CDR2 YFSETQ. V was pared by 4 bases and J by 1 base, with 19 bases between. This CDR3 is 17 amino acids long. The CDR3 reads CASSLRPLRSGTDTQYF. The CDR3, as DNA: TGCGCCAGCAGCCTCAGACCCCTGAGAAGCGGCACAGATACGCAGTATTTT. The full variable domain, with the rest looked up from reference TRBV5-1 and TRBJ2-3, is KAGVTQTPRYLIKTRGQQVTLSCSPISGHRSVSWYQQTPGQGLQFLFEYFSETQRNKGNFPGRFSGRQFSNSRSEMNVSTLELGDSALYLCASSLRPLRSGTDTQYFGPGTRLTVL.

V and J are TRBV6-6 and TRBJ2-2, with no clear D. CDR3 length equals 12 residues. Looked up from germline, CDR1 is MNHNY and CDR2 is SVGAGI (reference sequence). Trimming cost V 5 bases and J 6 bases, with 7 bases left between them. CDR3 region: CASSVASGELFF. The CDR3 DNA follows: TGTGCCAGCAGTGTGGCCTCCGGGGAGCTGTTTTTT.

J is TRBJ1-1 and V is TRBV11-2; maybe TRBD1 (5 bases). Trimming pared 3 bases from V and 5 bases from J, leaving 13 bases between. The length of the CDR3 is 14 residues. Germline lookup yields CDR1 SGHAT and CDR2 FQNNGV. Here the CDR3 DNA reads TGTGCCAGCAGCTTGCTGGGGCCGAGGACTGAAGCTTTCTTT. Its translation is CASSLLGPRTEAFF.

The genes are TRBV7-2 and TRBJ2-1; D may be TRBD1 (7 bases). Trimming pared 1 base from V and 4 bases from J, leaving 23 bases between. The germline V gene has CDR1 SGHTA and CDR2 FQGNSA. The CDR3 covers 19 residues. The CDR3 here is CASSLGGYGQQGRYNEQFF. CDR3 nucleotide sequence: TGTGCCAGCAGCTTAGGGGGATACGGACAACAGGGGAGGTACAATGAGCAGTTCTTC.

The rearrangement links TRBV10-3 to TRBJ2-5, with TRBD1 identical over 9 bases. CDR3 size: 15 residues. J was trimmed by 5 bases and V by 4 bases; bases with no gene match: 8. Germline CDR1 is ENHRY and CDR2 is SYGVKD. The CDR3 is CAISATDRGSETQYF. CDR3 DNA sequence: TGTGCCATCAGTGCAACAGACAGGGGGTCGGAGACCCAGTACTTC.

This clone was seen just once. This chain connects TRBV11-1 to TRBJ2-2, with 10 bases fitting TRBD1. Germline trimming cut 5 bases from V and 6 bases from J; bases unmatched to any gene: 9. The CDR3 runs to 16 residues. Germline CDR1 and CDR2: SGHAT and FQDESV (reference sequence). CDR3 bases: TGTGCCAGCAGCCCCGGGGACAGGGGTGGTCCCGGGGAGCTGTTTTTT. Protein: CASSPGDRGGPGELFF.